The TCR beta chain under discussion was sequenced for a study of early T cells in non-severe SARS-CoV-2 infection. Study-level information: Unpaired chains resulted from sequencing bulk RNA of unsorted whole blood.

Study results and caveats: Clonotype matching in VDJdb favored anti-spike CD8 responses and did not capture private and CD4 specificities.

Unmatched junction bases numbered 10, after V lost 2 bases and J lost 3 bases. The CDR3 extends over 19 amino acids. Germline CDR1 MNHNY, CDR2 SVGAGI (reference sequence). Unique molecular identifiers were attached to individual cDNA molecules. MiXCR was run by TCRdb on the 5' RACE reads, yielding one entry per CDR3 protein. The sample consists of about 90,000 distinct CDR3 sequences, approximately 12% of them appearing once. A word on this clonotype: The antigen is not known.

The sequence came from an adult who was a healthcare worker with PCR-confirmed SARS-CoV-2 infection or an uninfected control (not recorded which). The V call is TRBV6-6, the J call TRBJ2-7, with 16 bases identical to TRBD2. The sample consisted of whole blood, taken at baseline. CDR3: CASSYDLGTSGRAIYEQYF. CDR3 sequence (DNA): TGTGCCAGCAGTTACGACCTTGGGACTAGCGGGAGGGCAATCTACGAGCAGTACTTC.